This note documents a single T cell receptor beta chain sequence. Its antigen has not been determined. The sample belongs to a study of monozygotic twins with inflammatory bowel disease (dated by TCRdb to the late 2010s). With regard to the full study: The full study comprised some 30 monozygotic twin pairs: nine German pairs (four IBD-concordant, five IBD-discordant) and 19 IBD-discordant Danish pairs. Within discordant pairs, disease-associated traits were sought mainly by comparing IBD patients with their genetically identical healthy co-twins. Each individual had, on average, about 151 000 unique TCRalpha sequences and 181 000 unique TCRbeta sequences available for analysis.

There are 14 amino acids in the CDR3, from cysteine to phenylalanine inclusive. The entry carries no DNA sequence. As encoded in the germline V gene (reference sequence), CDR1 is LNHDA while CDR2 is SQIVND. From each donor, an approximately 2.3 ml peripheral blood sample was drawn into PAXgene tubes and stored at -80 degrees C. Total RNA was isolated from whole blood with the PAXgene blood miRNA kit on an automated QIAcube, without T cell sorting. Deep TCRalpha and TCRbeta repertoire profiling with unique molecular barcoding was performed on peripheral blood of monozygotic twin pairs concordant or discordant for inflammatory bowel disease. Smoking habits were recorded for all twin pairs, and individuals were classified as current, former or never smokers. Libraries came from 5' RACE. The input for every TCR library was roughly 4,000 ng of total RNA. For each sample, cDNA synthesis was carried out in eight separate reactions using SMARTScribe reverse transcriptase. During cDNA synthesis, unique molecular identifiers containing a 6-nucleotide sample barcode were introduced by template switching. Two nested PCRs of around 16 and 10 cycles amplified the TCRalpha and TCRbeta cDNA, and bead purification followed each PCR. Before amplification, the cDNA was treated with uracil DNA-glycosylase and purified using the QIAquick PCR purification kit. The second PCR was the step at which Illumina TruSeq-compatible adapters and sample-specific barcodes were added. TapeStation and Qubit were used to check library quality and concentration, and approximately 5.5 ng of each library went into the pool. Pooled libraries were sequenced on an Illumina HiSeq2500 single-index Rapid Run with 2 x 100 bp reads and custom sequencing primers. Concerning the study's data processing: MiGEC version 1.2.6 was used for UMI-based consensus assembly, which corrected PCR and sequencing errors. MiXCR version 2.1.1 handled V(D)J alignment, clonotype assembly and CDR3 extraction. To normalise gene usage, clonotype sharing and MAIT/NKT TCR abundance, the top 1000, 10 000 and 20 000 clonotypes in each sample were analysed. After downsampling to 27 000 UMIs, diversity was calculated as the inverse Simpson index using the vegan R package. Paired Mann-Whitney U tests on discordant twin pairs were used, with Benjamini-Hochberg multiple-testing correction. TCRdb reprocessed the public reads and reports one entry per CDR3 protein sequence, without DNA. TCRdb, not the authors, supplied the V and J calls. The table of this sample itemizes around 380,000 distinct CDR3 sequences. Roughly 2.5% of the sample belongs to the ten largest clones.

Broad study findings and their caveats: No single strong signal or clonotype linked to IBD turned up in the results, so the idea that one exists was not supported. Concordant and discordant twins showed no difference in repertoire similarity, possibly because of limited statistical power. IBD patients shared fewer clonotypes with other individuals than healthy twins did, most markedly in patients showing signs of disease activity. A decrease in TCRbeta repertoire diversity, as measured by inverse Simpson index, was observed in IBD patients compared with their healthy co-twins. Because patients received different immunosuppressive treatments, the repertoires may have picked up extra background noise and variability between individuals. The analysis was unable to tell different T cell subtypes apart.

Recombination connected TRBV19 to TRBJ2-7. The origin of this receptor is a human donor with ulcerative colitis or Crohn's disease, or a healthy co-twin of an affected twin (not recorded which). Specimen: blood. CDR3 protein: CASSVREAAYEQYF.